Sequencing of this TCR beta chain was carried out in a study of blood T cell repertoires in COVID-19. In the original analysis: Using reference gene primer amplification, nucleated cell counts were estimated. Some clones are missing from TCRdb's copy, which holds only in-frame ones; the method was immunoSEQ multiplex PCR. The V and J calls and clone size are taken from that table; D and trimming were inferred from the DNA. The sample lists 150,000 to 200,000 clones; 82% were seen once. The source material was PBMCs or T cells enriched from blood (not recorded which). This TCR derives from a man in his fifties or sixties who had recovered from COVID-19.

The CDR3 DNA reads as TGTGCCAGCAGTCCCCAGCAGGGTCGGAACACCCAGTACTTC. Protein product: CASSPQQGRNTQYF. V is TRBV28 and J is TRBJ2-5; a weak D match, TRBD1 (5 bases). The V gene lost 5 bases and the J gene lost 8 bases, with 18 bases spanning the gap. The germline CDR1 and CDR2 sequences are MDHEN and SYDVKM. CDR3 length: 14 amino acids.